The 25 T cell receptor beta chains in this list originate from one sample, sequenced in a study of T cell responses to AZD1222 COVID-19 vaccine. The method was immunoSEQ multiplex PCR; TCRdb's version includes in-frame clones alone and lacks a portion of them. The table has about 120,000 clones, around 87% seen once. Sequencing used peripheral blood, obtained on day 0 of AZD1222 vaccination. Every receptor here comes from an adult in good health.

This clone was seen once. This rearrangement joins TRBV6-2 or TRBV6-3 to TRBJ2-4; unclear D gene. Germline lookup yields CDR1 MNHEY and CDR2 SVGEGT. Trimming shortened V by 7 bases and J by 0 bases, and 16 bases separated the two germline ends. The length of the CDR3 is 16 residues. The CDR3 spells CASTPTQERAKNIQYF. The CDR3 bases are TGTGCCAGCACCCCCACCCAGGAGCGAGCCAAAAACATTCAGTACTTC.

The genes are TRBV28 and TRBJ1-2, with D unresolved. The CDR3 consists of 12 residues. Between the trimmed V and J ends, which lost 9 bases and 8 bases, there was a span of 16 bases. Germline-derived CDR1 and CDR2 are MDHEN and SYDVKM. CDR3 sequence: CASSPIGVGYTF. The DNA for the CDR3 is TGTGCCAGTAGTCCTATCGGGGTCGGCTACACCTTC.

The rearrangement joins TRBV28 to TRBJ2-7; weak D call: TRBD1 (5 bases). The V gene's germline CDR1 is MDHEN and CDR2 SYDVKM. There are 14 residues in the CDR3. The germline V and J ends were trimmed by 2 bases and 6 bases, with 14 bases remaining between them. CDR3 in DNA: TGTGCCAGCAGTTTAAATGGGGCCTCCGGCGAGCAGTACTTC. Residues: CASSLNGASGEQYF.

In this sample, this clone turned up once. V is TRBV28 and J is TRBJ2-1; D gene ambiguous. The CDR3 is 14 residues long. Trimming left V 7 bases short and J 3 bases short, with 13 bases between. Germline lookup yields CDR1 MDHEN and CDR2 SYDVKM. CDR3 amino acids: CASIPNRGYNEQFF. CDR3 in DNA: TGTGCCAGCATCCCCAACCGCGGCTACAATGAGCAGTTCTTC.

The CDR3 nucleotides read TGTGCCAGCAGCCAAGGACAGGGGGCGCGCTCCTATAATTCACCCCTCCACTTT. Translating gives CASSQGQGARSYNSPLHF. V gene TRBV3-1 (or the pseudogene TRBV3-2) combines with J gene TRBJ1-6; 10 bases agree with TRBD1. The ends lost 1 base at V and 0 bases at J; junction bases unmatched: 3. Germline lookup yields CDR1 LGHDT and CDR2 YNNKEL (reference sequence). CDR3 length equals 18 residues.

This CDR3 reads CASSFSFLGHMNTEAFF. DNA for the CDR3: TGCGCCAGCAGCTTCTCGTTTTTGGGACACATGAACACTGAAGCTTTCTTT. The chain links TRBV5-1 to TRBJ1-1; tentatively, D is TRBD1 (6 bases). Per the germline V gene, CDR1 is SGHRS and CDR2 is YFSETQ. CDR3 length: 17 amino acids. The ends were cut back, 2 bases at V and 0 bases at J, with 17 bases in the middle. The whole variable domain, filled in from reference TRBV5-1 and TRBJ1-1, reads KAGVTQTPRYLIKTRGQQVTLSCSPISGHRSVSWYQQTPGQGLQFLFEYFSETQRNKGNFPGRFSGRQFSNSRSEMNVSTLELGDSALYLCASSFSFLGHMNTEAFFGQGTRLTVV.

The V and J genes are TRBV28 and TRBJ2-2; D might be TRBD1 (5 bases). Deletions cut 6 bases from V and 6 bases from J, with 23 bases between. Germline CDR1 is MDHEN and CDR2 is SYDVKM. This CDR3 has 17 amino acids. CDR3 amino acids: CASSPVGPRKGAGELFF. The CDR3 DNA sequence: TGTGCCAGCAGCCCGGTCGGGCCGAGGAAAGGGGCCGGGGAGCTGTTTTTT.

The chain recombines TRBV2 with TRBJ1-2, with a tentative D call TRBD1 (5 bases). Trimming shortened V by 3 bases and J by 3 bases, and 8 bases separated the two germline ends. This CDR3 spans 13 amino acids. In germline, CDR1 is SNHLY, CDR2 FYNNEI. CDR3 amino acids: CASSDDRYYGYTF. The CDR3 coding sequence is TGTGCCAGCAGTGATGACAGATACTATGGCTACACCTTC.

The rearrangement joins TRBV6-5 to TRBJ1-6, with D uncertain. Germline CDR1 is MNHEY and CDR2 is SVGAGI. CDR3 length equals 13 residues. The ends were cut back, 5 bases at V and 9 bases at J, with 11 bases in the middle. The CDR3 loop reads CASSPERASPLHF. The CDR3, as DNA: TGTGCCAGCAGTCCCGAGAGGGCTTCACCCCTCCACTTT.

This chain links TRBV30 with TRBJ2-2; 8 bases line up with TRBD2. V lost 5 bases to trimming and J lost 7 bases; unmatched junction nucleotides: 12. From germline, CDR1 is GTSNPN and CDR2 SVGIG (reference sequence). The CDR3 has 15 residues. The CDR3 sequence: CAWGASGSINGELFF. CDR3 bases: TGTGCCTGGGGGGCCAGCGGGAGTATTAACGGGGAGCTGTTTTTT.

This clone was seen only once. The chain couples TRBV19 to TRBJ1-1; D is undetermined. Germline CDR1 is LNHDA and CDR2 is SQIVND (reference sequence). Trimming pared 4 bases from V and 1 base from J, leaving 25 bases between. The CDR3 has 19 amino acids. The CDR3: CASSTTAGDRRAGNTEAFF. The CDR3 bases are TGTGCCAGTAGTACCACCGCCGGCGATCGGAGAGCAGGGAACACTGAAGCTTTCTTT.

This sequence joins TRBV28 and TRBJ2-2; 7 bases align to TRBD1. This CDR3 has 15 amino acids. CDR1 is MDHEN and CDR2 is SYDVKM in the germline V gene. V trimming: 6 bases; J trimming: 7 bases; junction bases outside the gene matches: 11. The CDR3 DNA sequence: TGTGCCAGCAGATTGGACAGGCGGTTCAGCGGGGAGCTGTTTTTT. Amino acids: CASRLDRRFSGELFF.

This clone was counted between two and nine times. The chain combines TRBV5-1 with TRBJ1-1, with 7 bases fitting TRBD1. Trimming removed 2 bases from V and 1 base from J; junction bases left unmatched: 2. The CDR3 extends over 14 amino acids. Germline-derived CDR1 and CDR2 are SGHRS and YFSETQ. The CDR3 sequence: CASSLGGPNTEAFF. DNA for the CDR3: TGCGCCAGCAGCTTAGGGGGCCCGAACACTGAAGCTTTCTTT.

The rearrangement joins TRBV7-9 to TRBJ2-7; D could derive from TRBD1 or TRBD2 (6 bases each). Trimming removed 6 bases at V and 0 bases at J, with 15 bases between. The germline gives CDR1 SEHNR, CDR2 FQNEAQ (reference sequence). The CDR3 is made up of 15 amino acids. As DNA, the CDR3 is TGTGCCAGCAGTGAAAGGGGGAGGCCCTCCTACGAGCAGTACTTC. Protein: CASSERGRPSYEQYF.

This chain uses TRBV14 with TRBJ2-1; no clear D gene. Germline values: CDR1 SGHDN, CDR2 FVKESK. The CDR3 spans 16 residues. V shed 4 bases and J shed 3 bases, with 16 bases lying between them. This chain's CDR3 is CASSLHPGGSYNEQFF. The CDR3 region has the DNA TGTGCCAGCAGCCTCCATCCCGGCGGCAGCTACAATGAGCAGTTCTTC. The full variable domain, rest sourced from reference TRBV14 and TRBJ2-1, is EAGVTQFPSHSVIEKGQTVTLRCDPISGHDNLYWYRRVMGKEIKFLLHFVKESKQDESGMPNNRFLAERTGGTYSTLKVQPAELEDSGVYFCASSLHPGGSYNEQFFGPGTRLTVL.

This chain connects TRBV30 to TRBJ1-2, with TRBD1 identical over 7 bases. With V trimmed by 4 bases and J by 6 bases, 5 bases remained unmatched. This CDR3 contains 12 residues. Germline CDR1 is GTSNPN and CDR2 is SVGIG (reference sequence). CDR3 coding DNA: TGTGCCTGGAATCAAGGGGGCCATGGCTACACCTTC. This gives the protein CAWNQGGHGYTF.

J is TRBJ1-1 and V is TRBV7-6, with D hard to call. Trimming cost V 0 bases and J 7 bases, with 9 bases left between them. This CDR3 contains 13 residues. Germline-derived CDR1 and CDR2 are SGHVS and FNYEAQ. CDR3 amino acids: CASSLAVEGEAFF. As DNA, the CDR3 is TGTGCCAGCAGCTTAGCGGTCGAGGGTGAAGCTTTCTTT.

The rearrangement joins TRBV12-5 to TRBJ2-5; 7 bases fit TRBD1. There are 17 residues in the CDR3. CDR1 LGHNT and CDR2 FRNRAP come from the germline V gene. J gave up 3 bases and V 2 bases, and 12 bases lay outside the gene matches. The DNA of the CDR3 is TGTGCTAGTGGTTTGCCCGTAAAACCGACAGGGAAAGAGACCCAGTACTTC. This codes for CASGLPVKPTGKETQYF.

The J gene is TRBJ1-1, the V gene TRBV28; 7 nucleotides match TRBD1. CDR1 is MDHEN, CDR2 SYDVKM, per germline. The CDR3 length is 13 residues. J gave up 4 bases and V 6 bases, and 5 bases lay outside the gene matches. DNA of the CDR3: TGTGCCAGCAGGTCCCAGGGGGGCACTGAAGCTTTCTTT. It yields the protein CASRSQGGTEAFF.

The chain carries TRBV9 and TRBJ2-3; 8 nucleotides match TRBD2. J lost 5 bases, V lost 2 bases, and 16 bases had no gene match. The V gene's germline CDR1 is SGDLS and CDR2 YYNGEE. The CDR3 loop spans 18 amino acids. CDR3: CASSVHVPRSGSGDTQYF. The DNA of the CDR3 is TGTGCCAGCAGCGTCCACGTCCCTAGAAGCGGGAGTGGAGATACGCAGTATTTT.

CDR3 loop: CASSHSARSYEQYF. For the CDR3, the DNA is TGTGCCAGCAGCCATTCGGCGCGTTCCTACGAGCAGTACTTC. The chain couples TRBV7-2 to TRBJ2-7, with no clear D. The CDR3 has 14 residues. V shed 5 bases and J shed 1 base, with 12 bases lying between them. Germline loops: CDR1 SGHTA, CDR2 FQGNSA.

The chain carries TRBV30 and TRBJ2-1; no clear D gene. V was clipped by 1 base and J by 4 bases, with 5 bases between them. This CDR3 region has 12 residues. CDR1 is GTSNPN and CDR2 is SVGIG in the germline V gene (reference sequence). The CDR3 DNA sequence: TGTGCCTGGAGTGCCAGGTACAATGAGCAGTTCTTC. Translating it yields CAWSARYNEQFF.

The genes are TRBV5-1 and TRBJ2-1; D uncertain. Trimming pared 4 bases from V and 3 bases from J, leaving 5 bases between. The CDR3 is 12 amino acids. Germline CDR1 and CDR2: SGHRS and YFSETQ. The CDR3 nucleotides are TGCGCCAGCAGCCCGGTCTACAATGAGCAGTTCTTC. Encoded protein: CASSPVYNEQFF.

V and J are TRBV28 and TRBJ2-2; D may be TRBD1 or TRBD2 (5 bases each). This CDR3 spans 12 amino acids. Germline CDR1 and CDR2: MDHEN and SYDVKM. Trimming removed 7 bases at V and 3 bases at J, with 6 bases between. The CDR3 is CASMGDTGELFF. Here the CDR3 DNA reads TGTGCCAGCATGGGGGACACCGGGGAGCTGTTTTTT.

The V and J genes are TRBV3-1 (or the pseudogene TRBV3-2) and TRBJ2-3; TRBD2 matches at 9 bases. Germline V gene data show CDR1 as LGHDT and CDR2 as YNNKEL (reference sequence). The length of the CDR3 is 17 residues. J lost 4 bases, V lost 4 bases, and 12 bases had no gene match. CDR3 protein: CASSRDHSGSGADTQYF. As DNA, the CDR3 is TGTGCCAGCAGCCGAGACCATAGCGGGAGCGGCGCAGATACGCAGTATTTT.